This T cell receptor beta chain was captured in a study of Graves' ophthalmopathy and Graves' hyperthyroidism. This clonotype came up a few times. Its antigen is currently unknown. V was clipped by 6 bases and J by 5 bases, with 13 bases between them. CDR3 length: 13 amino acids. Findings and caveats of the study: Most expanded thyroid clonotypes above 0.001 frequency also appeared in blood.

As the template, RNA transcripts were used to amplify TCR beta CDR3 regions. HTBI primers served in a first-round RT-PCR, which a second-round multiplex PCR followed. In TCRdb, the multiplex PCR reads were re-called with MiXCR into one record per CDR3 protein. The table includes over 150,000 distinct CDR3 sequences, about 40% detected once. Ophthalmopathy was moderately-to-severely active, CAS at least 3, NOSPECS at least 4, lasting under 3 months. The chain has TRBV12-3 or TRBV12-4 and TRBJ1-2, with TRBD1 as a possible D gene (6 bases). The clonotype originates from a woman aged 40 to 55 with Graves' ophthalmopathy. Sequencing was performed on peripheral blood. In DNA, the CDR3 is TGTGCCAGCAGCGAGGACAGAGCGTATGGCTACACCTTC. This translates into CASSEDRAYGYTF.